The clone carrying this T cell receptor beta chain was picked up one time. What it binds is not known. This record belongs to a study of somatic mutations in cytotoxic T cells in rheumatoid arthritis. Study-level points and caveats: An age-related increase in CD8+ clonality was seen in rheumatoid arthritis patients but not in healthy controls. Just what the expanded CD8+ clones targeted, in terms of antigens, remained unknown.

How the authors handled the data: Matching published virus-specific TCRB sequences was rare for patient CD8+ clones that were larger than 1%. Method: immunoSEQ multiplex PCR; TCRdb's copy keeps in-frame clones and lacks some. Clone size and V and J calls were adopted from that table, with D and trimming inferred from the DNA. The sample shows 2,700 or so clones, roughly 80% of them seen only once. The ends were cut back, 1 base at V and 6 bases at J, with 15 bases in the middle. The CDR3 length is 15 residues. The germline V gene has CDR1 SGDLS and CDR2 YYNGEE. The chain has TRBV9 and TRBJ2-3; possible D gene TRBD2, 5 bases. This TCR was recovered from a man aged 60 to 69 with rheumatoid arthritis. The sample was CD8+ T cells sorted from blood. CDR3 bases: TGTGCCAGCAGCGTATTTGAACGGGGATCGGATACGCAGTATTTT. Amino acids: CASSVFERGSDTQYF.